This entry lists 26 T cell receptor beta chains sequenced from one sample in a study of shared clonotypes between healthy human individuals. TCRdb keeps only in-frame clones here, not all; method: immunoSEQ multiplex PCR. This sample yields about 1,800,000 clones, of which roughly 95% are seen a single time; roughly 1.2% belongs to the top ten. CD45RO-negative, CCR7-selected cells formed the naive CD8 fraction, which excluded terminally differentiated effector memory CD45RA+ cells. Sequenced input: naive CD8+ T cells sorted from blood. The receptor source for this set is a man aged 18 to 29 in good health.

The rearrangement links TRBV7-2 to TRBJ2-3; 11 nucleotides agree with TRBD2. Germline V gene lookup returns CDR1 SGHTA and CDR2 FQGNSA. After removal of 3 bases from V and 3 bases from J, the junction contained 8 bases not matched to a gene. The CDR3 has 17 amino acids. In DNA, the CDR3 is TGTGCCAGCAGCTTGAGACTAGCGGGAAGGGCGACAGATACGCAGTATTTT. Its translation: CASSLRLAGRATDTQYF.

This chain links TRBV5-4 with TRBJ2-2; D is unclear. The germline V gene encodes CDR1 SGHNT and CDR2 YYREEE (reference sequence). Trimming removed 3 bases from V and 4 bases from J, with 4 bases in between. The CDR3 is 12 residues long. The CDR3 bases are TGTGCCAGCAGCTATACCACCGGGGAGCTGTTTTTT. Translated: CASSYTTGELFF.

CDR3 coding DNA: TGTGCCACGTACCCGGGGGCCCGGGGGTTGTGGGAGCAGTTCTTC. It translates to CATYPGARGLWEQFF. The chain uses TRBV9 and TRBJ2-1; D could derive from TRBD1 or TRBD2 (6 bases each). V gave up 9 bases and J gave up 10 bases, with 26 bases separating them. Germline CDR1 is SGDLS and CDR2 is YYNGEE. This CDR3 spans 15 amino acids.

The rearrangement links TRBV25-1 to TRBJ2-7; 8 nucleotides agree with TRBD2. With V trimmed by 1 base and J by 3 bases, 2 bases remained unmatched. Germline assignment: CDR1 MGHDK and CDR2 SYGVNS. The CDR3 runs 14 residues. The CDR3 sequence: CASSELGLDYEQYF. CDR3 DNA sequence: TGTGCCAGCAGTGAATTGGGACTAGACTACGAGCAGTACTTC.

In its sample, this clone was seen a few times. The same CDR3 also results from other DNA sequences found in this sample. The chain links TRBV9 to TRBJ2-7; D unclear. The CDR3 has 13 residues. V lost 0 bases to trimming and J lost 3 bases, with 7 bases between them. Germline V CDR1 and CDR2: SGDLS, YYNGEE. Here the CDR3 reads CASSVGDGYEQYF. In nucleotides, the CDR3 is TGTGCCAGCAGCGTAGGAGACGGCTACGAGCAGTACTTC.

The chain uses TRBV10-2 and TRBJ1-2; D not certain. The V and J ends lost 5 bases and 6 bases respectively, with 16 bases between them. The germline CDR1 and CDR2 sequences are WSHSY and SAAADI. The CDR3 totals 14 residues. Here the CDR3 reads CASSFGEGTNGYTF. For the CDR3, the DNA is TGCGCCAGCAGTTTTGGGGAGGGAACCAATGGCTACACCTTC.

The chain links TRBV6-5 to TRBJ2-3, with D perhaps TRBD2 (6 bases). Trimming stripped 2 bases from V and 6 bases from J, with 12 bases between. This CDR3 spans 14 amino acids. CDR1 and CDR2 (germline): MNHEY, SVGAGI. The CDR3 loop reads CASSYVESGDTQYF. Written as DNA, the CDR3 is TGTGCCAGCAGTTACGTGGAGAGCGGGGATACGCAGTATTTT.

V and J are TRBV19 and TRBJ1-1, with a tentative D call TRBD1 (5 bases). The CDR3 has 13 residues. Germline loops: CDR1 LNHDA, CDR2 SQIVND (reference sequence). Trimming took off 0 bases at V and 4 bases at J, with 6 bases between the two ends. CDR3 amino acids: CASSIDRVTEAFF. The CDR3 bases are TGTGCCAGTAGTATAGACAGGGTCACTGAAGCTTTCTTT.

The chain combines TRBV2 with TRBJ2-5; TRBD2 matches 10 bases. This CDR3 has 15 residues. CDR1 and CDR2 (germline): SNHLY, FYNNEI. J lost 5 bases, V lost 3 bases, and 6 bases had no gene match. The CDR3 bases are TGTGCCAGCAGTGAGAATCTTAGCGGGGGGGAGACCCAGTACTTC. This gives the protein CASSENLSGGETQYF.

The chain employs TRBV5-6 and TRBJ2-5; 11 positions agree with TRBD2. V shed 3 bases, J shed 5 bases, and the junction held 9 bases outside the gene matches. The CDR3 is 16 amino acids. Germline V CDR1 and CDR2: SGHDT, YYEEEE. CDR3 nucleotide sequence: TGTGCCAGCAGCTCCGGGGTAGCGGGAGGGCTGGAGACCCAGTACTTC. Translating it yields CASSSGVAGGLETQYF.

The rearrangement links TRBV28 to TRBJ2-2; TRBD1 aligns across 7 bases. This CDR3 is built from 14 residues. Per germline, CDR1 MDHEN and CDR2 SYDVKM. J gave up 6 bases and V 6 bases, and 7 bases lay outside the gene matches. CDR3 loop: CASRKDRDAGELFF. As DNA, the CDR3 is TGTGCCAGCAGAAAAGACAGGGATGCCGGGGAGCTGTTTTTT.

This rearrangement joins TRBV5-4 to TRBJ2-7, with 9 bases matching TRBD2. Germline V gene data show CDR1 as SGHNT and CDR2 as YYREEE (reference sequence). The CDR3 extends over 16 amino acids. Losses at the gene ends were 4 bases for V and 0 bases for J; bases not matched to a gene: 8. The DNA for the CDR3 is TGTGCCAGCAGCCCGAGTGAGGGACTAGCCTCCTACGAGCAGTACTTC. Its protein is CASSPSEGLASYEQYF.

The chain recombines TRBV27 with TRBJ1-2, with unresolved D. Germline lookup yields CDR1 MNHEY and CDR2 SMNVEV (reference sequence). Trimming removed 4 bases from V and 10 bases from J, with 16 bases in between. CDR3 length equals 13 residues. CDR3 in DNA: TGTGCCAGCAGTTCAGCTTGGACCGACGCCTACACCTTC. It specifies CASSSAWTDAYTF.

The CDR3 here is CASSNGLAGETQYF. In nucleotides, the CDR3 is TGTGCCAGCAGCAATGGACTAGCGGGGGAGACCCAGTACTTC. This chain uses TRBV11-2 with TRBJ2-5; 12 positions match TRBD2. With 5 bases clipped from V and 5 bases from J, the junction kept 3 bases outside the gene matches. Germline CDR1 reads SGHAT; CDR2 reads FQNNGV. The CDR3 has 14 residues.

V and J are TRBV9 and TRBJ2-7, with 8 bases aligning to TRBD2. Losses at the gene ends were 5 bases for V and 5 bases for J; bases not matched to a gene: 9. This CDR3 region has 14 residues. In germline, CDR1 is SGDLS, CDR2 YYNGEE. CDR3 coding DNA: TGTGCCAGCAGTCGGAGCGGGAGATCGGACGAGCAGTACTTC. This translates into CASSRSGRSDEQYF.

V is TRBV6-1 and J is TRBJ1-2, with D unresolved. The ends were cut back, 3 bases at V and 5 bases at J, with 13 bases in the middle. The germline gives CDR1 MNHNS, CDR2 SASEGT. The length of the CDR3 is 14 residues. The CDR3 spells CASSDFRGPYGYTF. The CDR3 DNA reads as TGTGCCAGCAGTGATTTCCGGGGTCCTTATGGCTACACCTTC.

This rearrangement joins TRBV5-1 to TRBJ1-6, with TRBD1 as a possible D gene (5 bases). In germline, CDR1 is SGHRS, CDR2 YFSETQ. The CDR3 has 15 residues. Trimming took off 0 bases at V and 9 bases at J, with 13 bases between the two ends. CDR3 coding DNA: TGCGCCAGCAGCTTGGAATCCGCAGGGAGTTCACCCCTCCACTTT. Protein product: CASSLESAGSSPLHF.

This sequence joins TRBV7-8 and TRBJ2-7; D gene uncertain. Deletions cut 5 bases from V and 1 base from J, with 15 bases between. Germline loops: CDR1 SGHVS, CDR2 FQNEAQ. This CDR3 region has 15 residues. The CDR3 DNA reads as TGTGCCAGCAGCCGTAACGTGCTAAGTTCCTACGAGCAGTACTTC. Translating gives CASSRNVLSSYEQYF.

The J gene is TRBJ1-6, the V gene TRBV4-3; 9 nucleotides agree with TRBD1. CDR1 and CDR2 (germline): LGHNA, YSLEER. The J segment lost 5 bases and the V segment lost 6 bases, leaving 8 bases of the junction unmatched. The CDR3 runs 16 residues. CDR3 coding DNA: TGCGCCAGCAGGTTAGGGACAGGGTTTGATAATTCACCCCTCCACTTT. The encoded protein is CASRLGTGFDNSPLHF.

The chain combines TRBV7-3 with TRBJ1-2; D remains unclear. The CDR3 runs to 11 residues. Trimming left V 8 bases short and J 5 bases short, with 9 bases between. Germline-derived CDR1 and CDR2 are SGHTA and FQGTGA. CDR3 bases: TGTGCCAGCTTCTGTTGGTATGGCTACACCTTC. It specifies CASFCWYGYTF.

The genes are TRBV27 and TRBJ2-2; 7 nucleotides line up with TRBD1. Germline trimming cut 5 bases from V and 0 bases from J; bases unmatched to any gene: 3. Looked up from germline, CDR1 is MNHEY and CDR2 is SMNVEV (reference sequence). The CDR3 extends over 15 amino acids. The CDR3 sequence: CASSPDRANTGELFF. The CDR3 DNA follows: TGTGCCAGCAGTCCCGACAGGGCGAACACCGGGGAGCTGTTTTTT.

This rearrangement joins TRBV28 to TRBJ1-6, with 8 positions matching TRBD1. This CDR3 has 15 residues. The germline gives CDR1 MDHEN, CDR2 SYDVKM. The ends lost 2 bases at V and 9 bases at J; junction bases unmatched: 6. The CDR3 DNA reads TGTGCCAGCAGTTTAGACAGGGGAGGCATTTCACCCCTCCACTTT. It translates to CASSLDRGGISPLHF.

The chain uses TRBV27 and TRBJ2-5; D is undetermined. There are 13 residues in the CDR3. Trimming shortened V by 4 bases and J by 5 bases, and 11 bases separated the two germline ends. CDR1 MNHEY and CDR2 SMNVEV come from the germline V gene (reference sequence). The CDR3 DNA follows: TGTGCCAGCAGTTGGCATCGGGCGGAGACCCAGTACTTC. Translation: CASSWHRAETQYF.

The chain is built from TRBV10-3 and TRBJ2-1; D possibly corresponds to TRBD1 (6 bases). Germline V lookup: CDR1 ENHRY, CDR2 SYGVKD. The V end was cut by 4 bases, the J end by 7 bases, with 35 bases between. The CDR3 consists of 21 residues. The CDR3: CAISAELETGRVATTMNEQFF. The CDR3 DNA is TGTGCCATCAGTGCCGAATTGGAAACAGGGCGGGTCGCGACAACAATGAATGAGCAGTTCTTC.

In DNA form, the CDR3 reads TGTGCCAGCAGCTTGGCGGGGGGCCACACCGGGGAGCTGTTTTTT. It translates to CASSLAGGHTGELFF. The chain recombines TRBV5-8 with TRBJ2-2; D possibly corresponds to TRBD2 (7 bases). The CDR3 has 15 amino acids. Germline V CDR1 and CDR2: SGHTS, YDEGEE. Trimming cost V 0 bases and J 3 bases, with 9 bases left between them.

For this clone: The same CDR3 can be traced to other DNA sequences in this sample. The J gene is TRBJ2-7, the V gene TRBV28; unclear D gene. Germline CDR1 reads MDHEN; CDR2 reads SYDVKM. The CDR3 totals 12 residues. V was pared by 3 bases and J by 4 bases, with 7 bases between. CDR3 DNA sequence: TGTGCCAGCAGTTTCGACGGTTACGAGCAGTACTTC. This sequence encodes CASSFDGYEQYF. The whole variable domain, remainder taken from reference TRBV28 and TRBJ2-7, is DVKVTQSSRYLVKRTGEKVFLECVQDMDHENMFWYRQDPGLGLRLIYFSYDVKMKEKGDIPEGYSVSREKKERFSLILESASTNQTSMYLCASSFDGYEQYFGPGTRLTVT.